This T cell receptor beta chain comes out of a study of CD8+CD57+ T cells in acquired aplastic anemia (dated by TCRdb to 2017 to 2018). With respect to the entire study: A mean of roughly 2.9 ug of DNA, ranging from about 0.17 to 30 ug, was extracted from sorted CD4+ and CD8+ cells. For healthy donor samples, the average read count was about 10 million for CD4+ cells and 11 million to 14 million for CD8+ cells.

The germline V gene sets CDR1 to SNHLY and CDR2 to FYNNEI. There are 12 amino acids in the CDR3, from cysteine to phenylalanine inclusive. Only the CDR3 region is kept as DNA, spanning 36 bases read in frame from base 1. In this study, sorted CD4+ and CD8+ T cells from the blood of healthy subjects and of severe aplastic anemia patients had their TCR repertoires deep-sequenced. Ficoll-Paque density gradient centrifugation was used to isolate peripheral blood mononuclear cells. Before DNA was extracted, CD4+ and CD8+ T cells were sorted using either FACS or magnetic beads. TCR beta VDJ combination and CDR3 sequence profiling used genomic DNA as the template. TCR repertoire sequencing was run on an Illumina HiSeq 2000. The authors processed their data as follows. TRBV/TRBJ rearrangement plots, CDR3 size and DJ length profiles, and Simpson's diversity index were used to assess repertoires. The most abundant DNA sequence in the deep sequencing data was taken as the immunodominant clone. CDR3 amino acid sequences were screened for sharing across subjects and compared with published repertoires and the VDJdb database. Starting from the raw public reads, TCRdb applied fastp trimming at Q25, assembled clones with MiXCR and retained in-frame beta chains. Each record represents a unique CDR3 protein, reported with the most common genes and DNA among its rows. These V and J calls rely on TCRdb rather than the paper's analysis. The sample table holds some 170,000 distinct CDR3 sequences, of which about 48% were seen once. The top ten constitute 1.1% of the sample.

Here is what the overall study found, with its caveats: CD8+ Simpson's diversity did not differ significantly between patients and healthy controls (P=0.060). About 30 CD8+ CDR3 sequences were found to be shared between patients and controls, but these sequences appeared to be highly expressed in patients and within the immunodominant clones of the patients.

This clonotype was recorded many times. Its target antigen remains unknown. One end of the junction fails to match germline, which may point to a read error. Sequencing was done on a sample of sorted CD4+, CD8+, or CD8+CD57+ T cells (not recorded which) from PBMCs. The V gene is TRBV2 and the J gene is TRBJ2-7; a confident D gene designation cannot be given. This receptor was taken from a human donor in good health. The CDR3 region has the sequence CASNEEPYEQYF. The base sequence is TGTGCCAGCAATGAAGAACCCTACGAGCAGTACTTC. When the CDR3 is completed using the reference TRBV2 and TRBJ2-7 genes on either side, the full variable domain is EPEVTQTPSHQVTQMGQEVILRCVPISNHLYFYWYRQILGQKVEFLVSFYNNEISEKSEIFDDQFSVERPDGSNFTLKIRSTKLEDSAMYFCASNEEPYEQYFGPGTRLTVT.